The 26 T cell receptor beta chains in this list originate from one sample, sequenced in a study of CD8+CD57+ T cells in acquired aplastic anemia. TCR beta VDJ combinations and CDR3 sequences were profiled from genomic DNA. One entry per CDR3 protein results from TCRdb running MiXCR on the reads. The sample consists of about 81,000 distinct CDR3 sequences, less than 60% of them appearing once. The sample comprised sorted CD4+, CD8+, or CD8+CD57+ T cells (not recorded which) from PBMCs. The source is a human donor in good health, serving as a control.

The chain combines TRBV11-3 with TRBJ1-1, with D unresolved. V lost 6 bases, J lost 3 bases, and 14 bases lay in between. The CDR3 is 14 residues long. The germline CDR1 and CDR2 sequences are SGHNT and YENEEA. The CDR3 protein is CASSGRKGDTEAFF. The DNA for the CDR3 is TGTGCCAGCAGTGGGCGGAAAGGTGACACTGAAGCTTTCTTT.

The chain employs TRBV10-3 and TRBJ2-6; D call uncertain. Trimming pared 10 bases from V and 0 bases from J, leaving 13 bases between. This CDR3 spans 15 amino acids. Per germline, CDR1 ENHRY and CDR2 SYGVKD. The CDR3 DNA follows: TGTGCCACATTAAGCGTGGACTCTGGGGCCAACGTCCTGACTTTC. As protein: CATLSVDSGANVLTF.

Note on this clonotype: This may arise from a read error, as a much more abundant clone is one base away. The gene calls are TRBV4-2 and TRBJ1-1, with D perhaps matching TRBD1 (5 bases). Germline V gene data show CDR1 as LGHNA and CDR2 as YNFKEQ. The CDR3 totals 14 residues. CDR3 in amino acids: CASSFTEGNTEASF. CDR3 DNA sequence: TGTGCCAGCAGCTTTACGGAGGGGAACACTGAAGCTTCCTTT.

This clonotype was observed a few times. The CDR3 here is CAWMKGGQPQHF. The DNA for the CDR3 is TGTGCCTGGATGAAGGGAGGGCAGCCCCAGCATTTT. V is TRBV30 and J is TRBJ1-5; D remains unclear. CDR3 length equals 12 residues. Looked up from germline, CDR1 is GTSNPN and CDR2 is SVGIG (reference sequence). V was clipped by 4 bases and J by 7 bases, with 11 bases between them.

V and J are TRBV12-3 or TRBV12-4 and TRBJ1-6; the D gene is possibly TRBD1 (5 bases). V lost 2 bases, J lost 0 bases, and 8 bases lay in between. This CDR3 has 16 amino acids. Here the CDR3 DNA reads TGTGCCAGCAGTTTACTGGGGGTCTCCTATAATTCACCCCTCCACTTT. It encodes CASSLLGVSYNSPLHF.

This clonotype showed up just once. The gene calls are TRBV15 and TRBJ2-1, with 9 bases that match TRBD1. The germline V gene has CDR1 LNHNV and CDR2 YYDKDF (reference sequence). With V trimmed by 4 bases and J by 0 bases, 4 bases remained unmatched. This CDR3 region has 16 residues. CDR3 sequence reads: CATSIGGQGSYNEQFF. The CDR3 region has the DNA TGTGCCACCAGCATAGGGGGACAGGGCTCCTACAATGAGCAGTTCTTC.

At least ten counts were recorded for this clonotype. This chain links TRBV7-9 with TRBJ1-1; D gene ambiguous. V lost 5 bases to trimming and J lost 1 base, with 8 bases between them. The CDR3 is 13 residues long. Germline CDR1 and CDR2: SEHNR and FQNEAQ (reference sequence). The CDR3 DNA reads as TGTGCCAGCAGCCTCCCAGGGAACACTGAAGCTTTCTTT. This translates into CASSLPGNTEAFF. The full variable domain, its missing parts supplied by reference TRBV7-9 and TRBJ1-1, is DTGVSQNPRHKITKRGQNVTFRCDPISEHNRLYWYRQTLGQGPEFLTYFQNEAQLEKSRLLSDRFSAERPKGSFSTLEIQRTEQGDSAMYLCASSLPGNTEAFFGQGTRLTVV.

V usage is TRBV6-1 and J usage is TRBJ2-7; TRBD2 aligns across 9 bases. Germline V CDR1 and CDR2: MNHNS, SASEGT. The CDR3 is 16 amino acids. V was clipped by 5 bases and J by 2 bases; unmatched bases: 10. The CDR3 bases are TGTGCCAGCAGTAATCGACTAGCGGTATCCACCTACGAGCAGTACTTC. This encodes CASSNRLAVSTYEQYF.

V is TRBV25-1 and J is TRBJ2-3, with 12 bases fitting TRBD2. The CDR3 consists of 15 residues. V trimming: 6 bases; J trimming: 5 bases; junction bases outside the gene matches: 6. Germline V gene sequence: CDR1 MGHDK, CDR2 SYGVNS. The CDR3 loop is CASSYLLAGGDTQYF. In nucleotides, the CDR3 is TGTGCCAGCAGCTATTTACTAGCGGGAGGAGATACGCAGTATTTT.

V is TRBV4-2 and J is TRBJ2-7; no firm D call. Per the germline V gene, CDR1 is LGHNA and CDR2 is YNFKEQ. The CDR3 spans 15 residues. The ends were cut back, 0 bases at V and 0 bases at J, with 9 bases in the middle. The CDR3 loop is CASSQDFSYSYEQYF. The CDR3 bases are TGTGCCAGCAGCCAAGATTTCAGTTACTCCTACGAGCAGTACTTC.

A word on this clonotype: Because it lacks the conserved phenylalanine or tryptophan at the end, this CDR3 is likely a read error. The rearrangement links TRBV6-1 to TRBJ1-1; D gene ambiguous. V was pared by 2 bases and J by 2 bases, with 3 bases between. Per the germline V gene, CDR1 is MNHNS and CDR2 is SASEGT. The CDR3 runs 12 residues. The DNA for the CDR3 is TGTGCCAGCAGTGAATACAACACTGAAGCTTTCCTT. This sequence encodes CASSEYNTEAFL.

A single count supports this clonotype. The chain has TRBV24-1 and TRBJ2-7; D might be TRBD1 (6 bases). Trimming shortened V by 9 bases and J by 4 bases, and 15 bases separated the two germline ends. CDR3 length: 13 residues. Germline V gene sequence: CDR1 KGHDR, CDR2 SFDVKD. The CDR3: CATSHGGSYEQYF. The CDR3 region has the DNA TGTGCCACCTCCCATGGGGGCTCTTACGAGCAGTACTTC.

This clonotype came up many times. The V and J genes are TRBV7-2 and TRBJ2-7; no clear D gene. The V gene lost 2 bases and the J gene lost 2 bases, with 7 bases spanning the gap. This CDR3 has 13 amino acids. Looked up from germline, CDR1 is SGHTA and CDR2 is FQGNSA. The CDR3 here is CASSLSLTYEQYF. CDR3 nucleotides: TGTGCCAGCAGCTTATCACTTACCTACGAGCAGTACTTC.

The chain carries TRBV29-1 and TRBJ2-7, with 10 bases aligning to TRBD2. V gave up 7 bases and J gave up 3 bases; unmatched junction bases: 12. Germline V gene data show CDR1 as SQVTM and CDR2 as ANQGSEA. The CDR3 runs 15 residues. The CDR3 sequence is CSADTSGADHYEQYF. CDR3 DNA: TGCAGCGCAGACACTAGCGGGGCCGACCACTACGAGCAGTACTTC.

There are many counts of this clonotype. V usage is TRBV19 and J usage is TRBJ1-1; tentative D call: TRBD1 (6 bases). CDR3 size: 17 residues. Germline V CDR1 and CDR2: LNHDA, SQIVND (reference sequence). V was cut by 0 bases and J by 1 base, with 15 bases left in between. This CDR3 is CASSIDLGWGRNTEAFF. The CDR3 DNA follows: TGTGCCAGTAGTATAGATTTGGGGTGGGGGCGGAACACTGAAGCTTTCTTT.

CDR3 nucleotides: TGTGCCAGCAGTTTAACGGTCAGCGTGGGGAGCACTGAAGCTTTCTTT. Amino acids: CASSLTVSVGSTEAFF. The chain recombines TRBV27 with TRBJ1-1; D is undetermined. CDR1 MNHEY and CDR2 SMNVEV come from the germline V gene (reference sequence). CDR3 length equals 16 residues. Between the trimmed V and J ends, which lost 2 bases and 4 bases, there was a span of 17 bases.

V usage is TRBV29-1 and J usage is TRBJ1-5; D is perhaps TRBD1 (6 bases). The CDR3 contains 14 residues. V lost 0 bases, J lost 6 bases, and 12 bases lay in between. The germline gives CDR1 SQVTM, CDR2 ANQGSEA. CDR3 bases: TGCAGCGTTGAAGACAGGGGAGAACGTCAGCCCCAGCATTTT. Amino acid sequence: CSVEDRGERQPQHF.

This clonotype was counted at least ten times. The V call is TRBV24-1, the J call TRBJ1-1; TRBD1 might be the D (5 bases). CDR3 length: 15 residues. Trimming took off 3 bases at V and 4 bases at J, with 14 bases between the two ends. Germline V gives CDR1 KGHDR, CDR2 SFDVKD. The CDR3 sequence is CATSDGPGGGTEAFF. In DNA form, the CDR3 reads TGTGCCACCAGTGATGGTCCTGGGGGGGGCACTGAAGCTTTCTTT.

Remarks on this clonotype: A read error is possible here, since a much larger clone lies one base away. Written as DNA, the CDR3 is TGTGCCAGCCGGAGGCGAGACTCCTACGAGCAGTACTTC. Translating it yields CASRRRDSYEQYF. The chain combines TRBV7-3 with TRBJ2-7; a possible D gene is TRBD2 (5 bases). The CDR3 consists of 13 residues. The V and J ends lost 8 bases and 0 bases respectively, with 11 bases between them. The germline V gene encodes CDR1 SGHTA and CDR2 FQGTGA. Variable domain in full (rest from reference TRBV7-3 and TRBJ2-7): GAGVSQTPSNKVTEKGKYVELRCDPISGHTALYWYRQSLGQGPEFLIYFQGTGAADDSGLPNDRFFAVRPEGSVSTLKIQRTERGDSAVYLCASRRRDSYEQYFGPGTRLTVT.

This clonotype was found many times. This rearrangement joins TRBV11-2 to TRBJ2-7, with 7 bases identical to TRBD2. The CDR3 spans 15 residues. Germline assignment: CDR1 SGHAT and CDR2 FQNNGV. The trim removed 1 base at V and 1 base at J, leaving 4 bases unmatched. CDR3 in DNA: TGTGCCAGCAGCTTAGGCGGGGGACCTTCCTACGAGCAGTACTTC. Its translation is CASSLGGGPSYEQYF. The whole variable domain, remainder taken from reference TRBV11-2 and TRBJ2-7, is EAGVAQSPRYKIIEKRQSVAFWCNPISGHATLYWYQQILGQGPKLLIQFQNNGVVDDSQLPKDRFSAERLKGVDSTLKIQPAKLEDSAVYLCASSLGGGPSYEQYFGPGTRLTVT.

This clonotype was picked up many times. The gene calls are TRBV7-9 and TRBJ2-1; D not certain. In germline, CDR1 is SEHNR, CDR2 FQNEAQ (reference sequence). V was shortened by 5 bases and J by 9 bases, with 11 bases between the two germline ends. The CDR3 covers 12 residues. The CDR3 region has the DNA TGTGCCAGCAGCATGAAGGGTAGTGAGCAGTTCTTC. Amino acid sequence: CASSMKGSEQFF.

This clonotype was seen repeatedly, ten times or more. The chain carries TRBV11-3 and TRBJ2-7; a possible D gene is TRBD2 (5 bases). Germline V lookup: CDR1 SGHNT, CDR2 YENEEA. The CDR3 sequence is 14 residues long. Deletions cut 3 bases from V and 6 bases from J, with 15 bases between. The CDR3 here is CASSLRGRPFEQYF. DNA for the CDR3: TGTGCCAGCAGCTTGCGCGGGCGACCTTTCGAGCAGTACTTC.

This clonotype was found many times. The rearrangement links TRBV20-1 to TRBJ2-1, with D perhaps TRBD1 (6 bases). Looked up from germline, CDR1 is DFQATT and CDR2 is SNEGSKA (reference sequence). CDR3 length: 13 residues. Trimming took 0 bases from V and 9 from J, leaving 12 bases between them. The CDR3 bases are TGCAGTGCTAGAGATCTGGGGGCGCTTGAGCAGTTCTTC. Its translation is CSARDLGALEQFF.

This chain joins TRBV7-2 and TRBJ2-5, with D perhaps matching TRBD1 (6 bases). V dropped 3 bases and J dropped 4 bases, with 9 bases sitting between them. The CDR3 extends over 13 amino acids. From germline, CDR1 is SGHTA and CDR2 FQGNSA. CDR3: CASSLAQGETQYF. In nucleotides, the CDR3 is TGTGCCAGCAGCTTGGCACAGGGAGAGACCCAGTACTTC.

The chain recombines TRBV2 with TRBJ1-2; D not certain. V lost 2 bases to trimming and J lost 1 base, with 8 bases between them. CDR1 is SNHLY and CDR2 is FYNNEI in the germline V gene. This CDR3 is 14 amino acids long. As DNA, the CDR3 is TGTGCCAGCAGTGAAACCAGATTTAACTATGGCTACACCTTC. It translates to CASSETRFNYGYTF. Filled out from reference TRBV2 and TRBJ1-2, the complete variable domain reads EPEVTQTPSHQVTQMGQEVILRCVPISNHLYFYWYRQILGQKVEFLVSFYNNEISEKSEIFDDQFSVERPDGSNFTLKIRSTKLEDSAMYFCASSETRFNYGYTFGSGTRLTVV.

The rearrangement links TRBV11-1 to TRBJ1-1, with 8 bases lining up with TRBD1. The CDR3 loop spans 14 amino acids. V lost 5 bases and J lost 0; bases outside the gene matches: 2. CDR1 is SGHAT and CDR2 is FQDESV in the germline V gene (reference sequence). The DNA of the CDR3 is TGTGCCAGCAGCATGGGACAGGTGAACACTGAAGCTTTCTTT. Amino acid sequence: CASSMGQVNTEAFF.